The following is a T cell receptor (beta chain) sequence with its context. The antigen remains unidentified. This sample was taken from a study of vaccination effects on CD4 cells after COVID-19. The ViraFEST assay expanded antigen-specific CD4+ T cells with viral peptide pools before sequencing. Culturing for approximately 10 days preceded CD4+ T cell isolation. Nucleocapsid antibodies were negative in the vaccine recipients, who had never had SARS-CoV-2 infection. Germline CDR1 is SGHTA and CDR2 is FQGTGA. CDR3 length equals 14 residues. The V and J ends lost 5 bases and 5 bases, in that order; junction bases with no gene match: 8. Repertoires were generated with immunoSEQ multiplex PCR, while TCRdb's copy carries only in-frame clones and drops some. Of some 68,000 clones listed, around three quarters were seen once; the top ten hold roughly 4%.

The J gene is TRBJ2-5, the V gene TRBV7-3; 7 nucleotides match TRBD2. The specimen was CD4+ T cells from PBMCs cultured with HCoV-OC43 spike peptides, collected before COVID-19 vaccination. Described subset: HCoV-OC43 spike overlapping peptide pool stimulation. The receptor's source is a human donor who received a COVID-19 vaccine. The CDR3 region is CASSPTLASETQYF. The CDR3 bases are TGTGCCAGCAGCCCGACACTAGCGTCGGAGACCCAGTACTTC.